The T cell receptor (beta chain) described here comes from a study of blood T cell repertoires in COVID-19. Overall study: Material from acute and convalescent COVID-19 was sourced from the United States, Italy and Spain. T cells, B-cell-depleted T cells, or PBMCs provided the cDNA or gDNA that served as material.

Unmatched junction bases numbered 9, after V lost 0 bases and J lost 9 bases. CDR3 length equals 16 residues. Germline V gene data show CDR1 as SGHRS and CDR2 as YFSETQ. Original data processing: Amplification of reference gene primers provided the estimated nucleated cell counts. Sequencing used immunoSEQ multiplex PCR; TCRdb keeps in-frame clones, though not all of them. D and trimming come from the DNA, and the V and J calls and clone size come from that table. This table has about 180,000 clones, 82% appearing once. The chain uses TRBV5-1 and TRBJ2-1, with TRBD1 matching 10 bases. Material for sequencing was peripheral blood. The clonotype was recovered from a woman aged 70-85 years with acute or convalescent COVID-19. The CDR3 region has the DNA TGCGCCAGCAGCTTGGGTTCGGGACAGGGGATCACTGAGCAGTTCTTC. Translated: CASSLGSGQGITEQFF. The whole variable domain, remainder taken from reference TRBV5-1 and TRBJ2-1, is KAGVTQTPRYLIKTRGQQVTLSCSPISGHRSVSWYQQTPGQGLQFLFEYFSETQRNKGNFPGRFSGRQFSNSRSEMNVSTLELGDSALYLCASSLGSGQGITEQFFGPGTRLTVL.